Reported below is one TCR beta chain. Its antigen is not yet known. One base away there is no much larger clone; base qualities are not given. The CDR3 regions of human TCRbeta chains were analyzed by immunosequencing. In the source study's methods: TCRs in the repertoires were compared against a reference library of SARS-CoV-2-specific TCRs that had been generated with the MIRA antigen-specificity platform. Breadth meant the fraction of unique TCRs that were SARS-CoV-2-associated, whereas depth meant the fraction of total T cells that were SARS-CoV-2-associated. Each spike-specific TCR was assigned to its reactive spike region and to a CD4 or CD8 class using the MIRA data. Log10-transformed breadth and depth values were compared by one-way ANOVA with Sidak's multiple comparisons tests. Imported from immuneACCESS, the table was reduced by TCRdb to in-frame sequences with V and J called. These copies leave out some clones; in studies compared against another copy, an unresolved V gene accounts for under half, and the cause of the remainder is not known. That table is the source of V, J and clone size, and D and trimming were worked out from the DNA. The sample data list about 98,000 clones, and over 75% of these were observed just once. Approximately 5.5% of the sample is held by the ten biggest clonotypes.

The sample's time point, from its label and the paper: baseline before first vaccination. The vaccinee samples were drawn from two UK trials, COV001 and COV002, one of which was a single-blind randomized controlled phase 2/3 trial testing AZD1222 (ChAdOx1 nCoV-19) in healthy adults. Trial participant PBMC samples were collected at day 0 and day 28 after the second dose for TCRbeta chain sequencing. These data belong to a study of T cell responses to AZD1222 COVID-19 vaccine (dated by TCRdb to about 2021). Study-wide context: AZD1222 recipients given second doses at about 4 weeks or at about 12 weeks were pooled, since spike-specific TCR depth and breadth were not found to differ between the two schedules. TCR sequencing covered about 230 trial participants: some 210 given two doses of AZD1222 and 26 given two doses of MenACWY control vaccine. Trial participants were enrolled by age into 18-55, 56-69 and 70-plus year subgroups, with 148, 28 and 57 TCR-sequenced participants respectively.

Looking up the germline V gene yields CDR1 SGHAT and CDR2 FQNNGV. Including cysteine and phenylalanine, the CDR3 has 16 amino acids. Left in the record is the CDR3 DNA by itself, 48 bases read in frame from the first base. The junction shows trimming of 3 bases on V and 4 bases on J, and the gene matches do not reach 6 bases of it. Results the study describes overall, beyond this receptor: Spike-specific TCR breadth and depth rose significantly after two AZD1222 doses compared with day 0 and with MenACWY recipients. The whole spike protein was spanned by vaccine-associated CD4 TCRs, and dominant responses were seen in regions 160-218 and 743-854. Participants were mostly white British, with more females than males. The authors suggested clonal diversity may have been underestimated. Reportedly, close to half of the unique spike-specific TCRs recognized epitopes lying outside the regions that are mutated in the B.1.351 and B.1.1.7 variants. Because no day 14 peak-response samples were available, repertoires were characterized only after the peak T cell response. In the small 56-69-year group, the increase in depth fell short of significance, most likely because of low power. Conclusions about previously exposed vaccinees are limited because only six or seven AZD1222 recipients were SARS-CoV-2 seropositive at baseline.

The TCR originated in an adult in good health. Specimen: peripheral blood, collected on day 0 of AZD1222 vaccination. The rearranged chain carries TRBV11-2 and TRBJ2-7, with 13 central nucleotides matching TRBD2. The bases read TGTGCCAGCAGCTTTACTAGCGGGAGGGCCACTTACGAGCAGTACTTC. Translated, it reads CASSFTSGRATYEQYF.